The 14 T cell receptor beta chains below all came from one sample that was sequenced in a study of blood T cell repertoires in COVID-19. Method: immunoSEQ multiplex PCR; TCRdb's copy keeps in-frame clones and lacks some. The repertoire includes 400,000 to 450,000 clones, about 90% of them detected once, and about 0.6% sits in the top ten. The source material was PBMCs or T cells enriched from blood (not recorded which). The receptors were sampled from a young man who had recovered from COVID-19.

The chain joins TRBV7-6 to TRBJ1-4; D perhaps matches TRBD1 (6 bases). Germline V gene sequence: CDR1 SGHVS, CDR2 FNYEAQ. Trimming removed 0 bases from V and 3 bases from J, with 14 bases in between. This CDR3 has 17 residues. The CDR3 protein is CASSLAHRGSSNEKLFF. CDR3 DNA: TGTGCCAGCAGCTTAGCCCATAGGGGGTCCTCTAATGAAAAACTGTTTTTT.

The chain is built from TRBV19 and TRBJ1-3, with D maybe TRBD1 (5 bases). The V gene's germline CDR1 is LNHDA and CDR2 SQIVND (reference sequence). This CDR3 spans 13 amino acids. The V end lost 8 bases, the J end lost 3 bases, and 11 bases lay between the germline ends. The CDR3 spells CASADQGGNTIYF. The DNA of the CDR3 is TGTGCCAGTGCGGATCAGGGTGGAAACACCATATATTTT.

The rearrangement joins TRBV28 to TRBJ1-1; 8 bases match TRBD1. The CDR3 totals 16 residues. In germline, CDR1 is MDHEN, CDR2 SYDVKM. Unmatched junction bases numbered 13, after V lost 5 bases and J lost 5 bases. The CDR3 sequence: CASSPPLRTGLTEAFF. CDR3 bases: TGTGCCAGCAGTCCACCCCTCCGGACAGGGTTGACTGAAGCTTTCTTT.

The chain couples TRBV5-1 to TRBJ1-1; 9 positions match TRBD1. V lost 3 bases and J lost 0; bases outside the gene matches: 15. Germline V gives CDR1 SGHRS, CDR2 YFSETQ. CDR3 length equals 19 residues. The CDR3, as DNA: TGCGCCAGCAGCTACCGTCACAAGGACAGGGGATTTATGAACACTGAAGCTTTCTTT. Its protein is CASSYRHKDRGFMNTEAFF.

The genes are TRBV7-9 and TRBJ1-3; a possible D gene is TRBD1 (5 bases). Trimming stripped 8 bases from V and 7 bases from J, with 12 bases between. Germline V gene data show CDR1 as SEHNR and CDR2 as FQNEAQ (reference sequence). The CDR3 is 12 residues long. The CDR3 bases are TGTGCCAGCGGGGACTTGTCGAACACCATATATTTT. As protein: CASGDLSNTIYF.

This rearrangement joins TRBV12-3 or TRBV12-4 to TRBJ2-7, with D perhaps matching TRBD1 (6 bases). V lost 4 bases and J lost 7, with 14 bases in between. The CDR3 contains 13 residues. In DNA form, the CDR3 reads TGTGCCAGCAGTTCGGCAGGGGAAGATGAGCAGTACTTC. Translation gives CASSSAGEDEQYF.

The chain links TRBV19 to TRBJ2-1, with unresolved D. The V gene's germline CDR1 is LNHDA and CDR2 SQIVND (reference sequence). The V end was cut by 6 bases, the J end by 6 bases, with 12 bases between. The CDR3 totals 13 residues. CDR3 protein: CASRSDKANEQFF. CDR3 nucleotide sequence: TGTGCCAGTAGGAGTGACAAAGCCAATGAGCAGTTCTTC.

The chain has TRBV4-1 and TRBJ1-4; a weak D match, TRBD1 (6 bases). CDR3 length equals 14 residues. V gave up 1 base and J gave up 5 bases, with 8 bases separating them. Germline V gene lookup returns CDR1 MGHRA and CDR2 YSYEKL. CDR3 nucleotide sequence: TGCGCCAGCAGCCAAGTACAGGGCAATGAAAAACTGTTTTTT. This translates into CASSQVQGNEKLFF.

CDR3 nucleotides: TGCAGCGCCGAGAGTGAACAGAACTATGGCTACACCTTC. It encodes CSAESEQNYGYTF. The chain links TRBV29-1 to TRBJ1-2; D remains ambiguous. V was cut by 7 bases and J by 2 bases, with 14 bases left in between. CDR3 size: 13 residues. CDR1 and CDR2 from the germline V gene are SQVTM and ANQGSEA.

V usage is TRBV6-5 and J usage is TRBJ2-5, with 11 bases matching TRBD1. V was clipped by 2 bases and J by 4 bases; unmatched bases: 3. Germline CDR1 and CDR2: MNHEY and SVGAGI. CDR3 length: 15 residues. DNA of the CDR3: TGTGCCAGCAGTTACGCGGGACAGGGGGGAGAGACCCAGTACTTC. Its translation: CASSYAGQGGETQYF.

The V gene is TRBV10-3, the J gene TRBJ1-6; D uncertain. V was cut by 5 bases and J by 7 bases, with 12 bases left in between. CDR1 and CDR2 from the germline V gene are ENHRY and SYGVKD. CDR3 length equals 14 residues. The CDR3 region is CAISPLGLNSPLHF. The DNA of the CDR3 is TGTGCCATCAGTCCCTTGGGCCTCAATTCACCCCTCCACTTT.

The V gene is TRBV9, the J gene TRBJ1-4; weak D call: TRBD1 (5 bases). The CDR3 extends over 14 amino acids. The germline V and J ends were trimmed by 4 bases and 8 bases, with 15 bases remaining between them. Germline CDR1 SGDLS, CDR2 YYNGEE. Here the CDR3 DNA reads TGTGCCAGCAGCAGCGGGGGGTTCAGCGAAAAACTGTTTTTT. Its translation is CASSSGGFSEKLFF.

As DNA, the CDR3 is TGTGCCAGCAGTGTGGACAGGGGGCTCATCGAGCAGTACTTC. Translated: CASSVDRGLIEQYF. The chain combines TRBV2 with TRBJ2-7; 11 bases are shared with TRBD1. The CDR3 spans 14 residues. V was pared by 4 bases and J by 6 bases, with 5 bases of the junction left unmatched. Germline CDR1 SNHLY, CDR2 FYNNEI.

V gene TRBV27 combines with J gene TRBJ2-7; D possibly corresponds to TRBD1 (6 bases). Trimming left V 5 bases short and J 3 bases short, with 17 bases between. The CDR3 loop spans 15 amino acids. Germline CDR1 reads MNHEY; CDR2 reads SMNVEV (reference sequence). The CDR3 reads CASSARGLGNYEQYF. DNA of the CDR3: TGTGCCAGCAGTGCCAGGGGTCTCGGGAACTACGAGCAGTACTTC.